This T cell receptor (beta chain) was documented in a study of cytomegalovirus exposure and HLA in healthy donors. With regard to this clone: Antigen unknown.

PCR used 60 Vbeta primers and 13 Jbeta primers. Libraries were prepared by immunoSEQ multiplex PCR; TCRdb keeps only in-frame clonotypes and omits some of them. This sample yields 70,000 to 95,000 clones, of which less than 85% are seen a single time; 4% to 5.5% belongs to the top ten. Study results and limitations: For most TCR beta V segments, an earlier analysis put the productive rate at about 90% or about 30% of the time. Immune exposure information available was restricted to CMV serostatus.

Germline lookup yields CDR1 LNHDA and CDR2 SQIVND (reference sequence). The CDR3 covers 14 residues. V dropped 2 bases and J dropped 6 bases, with 13 bases sitting between them. Sequenced: PBMCs. This clonotype was sampled from a man aged 25-40 years in good health and CMV-seropositive. The chain combines TRBV19 with TRBJ1-2; the D is unclear. Here the CDR3 reads CASSIPSPTDGYTF. The CDR3 DNA is TGTGCCAGTAGTATACCGTCTCCTACGGATGGCTACACCTTC.